Sequencing of this T cell receptor beta chain was carried out in a study of T cells in tuberculosis. Study-wide context: IGRA-negative adolescents, IGRA-positive adolescents with latent tuberculosis and adults with active tuberculosis formed this South African cohort.

In regard to this clone: As yet, its antigen is unknown.

Repertoires were generated with immunoSEQ multiplex PCR, while TCRdb's copy carries only in-frame clones and drops some. The repertoire has more than 30,000 clones, approximately 94% of them found once; the top ten carry under 9.5%. The CDR3 extends over 14 amino acids. In germline, CDR1 is LNHDA, CDR2 SQIVND (reference sequence). V was pared by 8 bases and J by 1 base, with 11 bases between. Whole-study results and caveats: Active tuberculosis TCR-alpha repertoires lay closer to GMM-specific TCRs than IGRA-negative controls, suggesting clonal expansion.

Sequenced: PBMCs. The V gene is TRBV19, the J gene TRBJ2-2; D might be TRBD2 (6 bases). The receptor was isolated from a donor between 10 and 35 years old with latent tuberculosis or without tuberculosis infection. CDR3 in amino acids: CASAGTLNTGELFF. The CDR3 region has the DNA TGTGCCAGTGCTGGGACTCTGAACACCGGGGAGCTGTTTTTT.